Listed below are T cell receptor beta chains from one sample, sequenced in a study of blood T cells in healthy people across ages. TCRdb processed the 5' RACE reads anew with MiXCR; each CDR3 protein has one entry. Of approximately 760,000 distinct CDR3 sequences in the sample, 20% to 25% were seen once. These data also featured in a second study, about T cells of mothers and their children.

The sequencing sample was made of blood. Receptors originate from a boy between 10 and 17 years old in good health. CDR3s include the opening cysteine and the closing phenylalanine or tryptophan. A D gene is named only where the DNA matches it firmly. A clone size is listed for some rows: how often the clone was seen (once, few, many), or a class if it is expanded.

CDR3: CASSQPGTGHEQYF
DNA: TGCGCCAGCAGCCAACCAGGCACCGGCCACGAGCAGTACTTC
size: -
V: TRBV4-1
J: TRBJ2-7
D: -

CDR3: CAVKGDENIQYF
DNA: TGTGCCGTAAAGGGAGACGAAAACATTCAGTACTTC
size: -
V: TRBV28
J: TRBJ2-4
D: -

CDR3: CASSHDKTASGRDTQYF
DNA: TGTGCCAGCAGCCACGACAAGACGGCTAGCGGGAGGGATACGCAGTATTTT
size: -
V: TRBV3-1
J: TRBJ2-3
D: TRBD2

CDR3: CASSPTTGGAHYGYTF
DNA: TGTGCCAGCAGTCCTACTACAGGGGGCGCGCACTATGGCTACACCTTC
size: -
V: TRBV6-1
J: TRBJ1-2
D: TRBD1

CDR3: CASSYSGGLLDGYTF
DNA: TGTGCCAGCAGTTACTCTGGGGGTCTCCTGGATGGCTACACCTTC
size: -
V: TRBV6-6
J: TRBJ1-2
D: -

CDR3: CASHRSSDDQETQYF
DNA: TGTGCCAGCCACAGGTCGTCAGATGACCAAGAGACCCAGTACTTC
size: -
V: TRBV10-3
J: TRBJ2-5
D: -

CDR3: CSALGAYNEQFF
DNA: TGCAGTGCCCTCGGTGCCTACAATGAGCAGTTCTTC
size: few
V: TRBV20-1
J: TRBJ2-1
D: -

CDR3: CASSSNVYEQYF
DNA: TGTGCCAGCAGCTCGAATGTCTACGAGCAGTACTTC
size: few
V: TRBV28
J: TRBJ2-7
D: -

CDR3: CASGTGLRETQYF
DNA: TGTGCCAGCGGGACAGGGTTACGGGAGACCCAGTACTTC
size: few
V: TRBV28
J: TRBJ2-5
D: TRBD1

CDR3: CSVENRDRDNYGYTF
DNA: TGCAGCGTTGAAAATCGTGACAGGGATAACTATGGCTACACCTTC
size: -
V: TRBV29-1
J: TRBJ1-2
D: TRBD1

CDR3: CGSAQGRRTGANVLTF
DNA: TGTGGCTCTGCACAGGGGAGACGCACTGGGGCCAACGTCCTGACTTTC
size: -
V: TRBV6-2/TRBV6-3
J: TRBJ2-6
D: TRBD1

CDR3: CASSSSTGYTEAFF
DNA: TGTGCCAGCAGCTCCTCCACGGGGTACACTGAAGCTTTCTTT
size: -
V: TRBV5-5
J: TRBJ1-1
D: -

CDR3: CASSERDSRATNEKLFF
DNA: TGTGCCAGCAGCGAACGGGACAGCCGAGCAACTAATGAAAAACTGTTTTTT
size: few
V: TRBV9
J: TRBJ1-4
D: TRBD1

CDR3: CASAQGGYEQYF
DNA: TGTGCCAGCGCCCAGGGCGGCTACGAGCAGTACTTC
size: few
V: TRBV3-1
J: TRBJ2-7
D: -

CDR3: CSADIHNEQFF
DNA: TGCAGCGCAGACATTCACAATGAGCAGTTCTTC
size: -
V: TRBV29-1
J: TRBJ2-1
D: -

CDR3: CASSSYTRADIQYF
DNA: TGTGCCAGCAGCTCTTATACCAGGGCGGACATTCAGTACTTC
size: few
V: TRBV27
J: TRBJ2-4
D: -

CDR3: CASSLDPGLAEETQYF
DNA: TGTGCCAGCAGCTTAGATCCGGGTCTAGCAGAGGAGACCCAGTACTTC
size: few
V: TRBV7-6
J: TRBJ2-5
D: -

CDR3: CASSSPTDEQYF
DNA: TGTGCCAGCTCAAGCCCAACTGACGAGCAGTACTTC
size: -
V: TRBV6-5
J: TRBJ2-7
D: -

CDR3: CASSYAGEGTGELFF
DNA: TGTGCCAGCAGTTACGCGGGGGAAGGTACCGGGGAGCTGTTTTTT
size: few
V: TRBV6-2/TRBV6-3
J: TRBJ2-2
D: TRBD2

CDR3: CASSIGNPNPSYGYTF
DNA: TGTGCCAGTAGCATTGGGAATCCAAACCCCTCCTATGGCTACACCTTC
size: -
V: TRBV19
J: TRBJ1-2
D: -